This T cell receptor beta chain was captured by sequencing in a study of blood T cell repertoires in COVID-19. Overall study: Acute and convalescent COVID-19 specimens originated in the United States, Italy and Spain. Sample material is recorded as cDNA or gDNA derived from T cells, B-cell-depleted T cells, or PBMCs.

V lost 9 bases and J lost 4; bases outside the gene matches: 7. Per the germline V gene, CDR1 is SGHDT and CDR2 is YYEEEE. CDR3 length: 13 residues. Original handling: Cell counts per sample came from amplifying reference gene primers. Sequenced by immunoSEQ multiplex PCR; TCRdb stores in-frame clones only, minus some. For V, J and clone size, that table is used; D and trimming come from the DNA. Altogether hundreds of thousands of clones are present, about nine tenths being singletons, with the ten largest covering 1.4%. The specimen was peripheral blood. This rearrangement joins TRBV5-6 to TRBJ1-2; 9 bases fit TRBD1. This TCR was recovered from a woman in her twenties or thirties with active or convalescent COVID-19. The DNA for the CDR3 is TGTGCCACGGGGACAGGGTCGATCTATGGCTACACCTTC. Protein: CATGTGSIYGYTF.